The T cell receptor (beta chain) under discussion was sequenced for a study of beta chain features in type 1 diabetes. The CDR3 sequence is 14 residues long. V gave up 8 bases and J gave up 2 bases, with 16 bases separating them. The germline CDR1 and CDR2 sequences are MDHEN and SYDVKM. The sample holds many counts of this clone. The antigen is undetermined. Of the isolated RNA, all was reverse transcribed, and so the sequenced material was expressed TCRB transcripts. Data came from immunoSEQ multiplex PCR; TCRdb stores just in-frame clones and leaves some out. This sample has approximately 170,000 clones, with approximately 7.9% found just once. Study findings and constraints: Shorter TCRB CDR3s, moderately but significantly so, marked every one of the four CD4+ subsets in Type 1 diabetes patients.

Sequencing was performed on central memory CD4+ T cells from blood. The clonotype was recovered from a man between 18 and 35 years old with type 1 diabetes. The chain is built from TRBV28 and TRBJ2-7; possible D gene TRBD1, 6 bases. CDR3 DNA: TGTGCCAGCTTGGGACACATCGGGACCTACGAGCAGTACTTC. It yields the protein CASLGHIGTYEQYF.